Below, 31 T cell receptor beta chains from the same sample are listed, as sequenced in a study of glioma-infiltrating T cells after dendritic cell vaccination. Time point defined: after dendritic cell vaccination, including at tumor progression/relapse. Clones were read by immunoSEQ multiplex PCR, and TCRdb kept only the in-frame ones, dropping some. The sample carries more than 85,000 clones, around 90% recorded once. The sample was blood, taken after dendritic cell vaccination. These receptors were collected from a human donor with glioblastoma.

This clone was counted only a few times. The V and J genes are TRBV11-3 and TRBJ2-1, with 7 bases matching TRBD2. The CDR3 is made up of 14 amino acids. The J segment lost 7 bases and the V segment lost 1 base, leaving 4 bases of the junction unmatched. Per germline, CDR1 SGHNT and CDR2 YENEEA. The CDR3 DNA sequence: TGTGCCAGCAGCTTAGTTGCGGGAGTAAATGAGCAGTTCTTC. Its translation is CASSLVAGVNEQFF. Drawing the rest from reference TRBV11-3 and TRBJ2-1, the complete variable domain is EAGVVQSPRYKIIEKKQPVAFWCNPISGHNTLYWYLQNLGQGPELLIRYENEEAVDDSQLPKDRFSAERLKGVDSTLKIQPAELGDSAVYLCASSLVAGVNEQFFGPGTRLTVL.

This clone was observed many times. The genes are TRBV4-2 and TRBJ1-6; 8 bases fit TRBD1. The CDR3 sequence is 14 residues long. The germline V gene encodes CDR1 LGHNA and CDR2 YNFKEQ. After removal of 5 bases from V and 7 bases from J, the junction contained 4 bases not matched to a gene. In nucleotides, the CDR3 is TGTGCCAGCAGCACCGGGACAGGCAATTCACCCCTCCACTTT. It yields the protein CASSTGTGNSPLHF.

The V and J genes are TRBV5-1 and TRBJ1-1, with D maybe TRBD1 (5 bases). Trimming pared 1 base from V and 2 bases from J, leaving 9 bases between. CDR1 SGHRS and CDR2 YFSETQ come from the germline V gene. The CDR3 contains 14 residues. The CDR3 sequence is CASSLMTENTEAFF. CDR3 bases: TGCGCCAGCAGCTTGATGACAGAAAACACTGAAGCTTTCTTT.

CDR3 residues: CASSSGAGANVLTF. CDR3 DNA sequence: TGTGCCAGCAGTTCAGGGGCTGGGGCCAACGTCCTGACTTTC. The genes are TRBV6-5 and TRBJ2-6, with a possible D match to TRBD1 (6 bases). The germline V gene has CDR1 MNHEY and CDR2 SVGAGI. The CDR3 has 14 amino acids. V gave up 4 bases and J gave up 2 bases, with 6 bases separating them.

This clone was counted a few times. The chain combines TRBV6-1 with TRBJ2-5, with 8 bases lining up with TRBD1. The CDR3 is 12 amino acids. Trimming cost V 8 bases and J 5 bases; bases outside gene matches: 4. Per germline, CDR1 MNHNS and CDR2 SASEGT. CDR3 coding DNA: TGTGCCAGCGGACAGGGTAGGGAGACCCAGTACTTC. It translates to CASGQGRETQYF.

This chain uses TRBV19 with TRBJ1-4; D is possibly TRBD1 (6 bases). CDR3 length equals 16 residues. V was cut by 1 base and J by 0 bases, with 9 bases left in between. CDR1 is LNHDA and CDR2 is SQIVND in the germline V gene (reference sequence). DNA of the CDR3: TGTGCCAGTAGTATAGGGGGGACAACAACTAATGAAAAACTGTTTTTT. Translating gives CASSIGGTTTNEKLFF.

The rearrangement links TRBV9 to TRBJ2-7, with TRBD2 matching 7 bases. This CDR3 is built from 14 residues. V lost 0 bases and J lost 6; bases outside the gene matches: 6. Germline V lookup: CDR1 SGDLS, CDR2 YYNGEE. DNA of the CDR3: TGTGCCAGCAGCGTAGGTTGGGAGGGAGGCGAGCAGTACTTC. This encodes CASSVGWEGGEQYF.

This clone was observed a few times. This chain links TRBV4-1 with TRBJ2-7; 11 bases match TRBD2. With V trimmed by 0 bases and J by 7 bases, 11 bases remained unmatched. The CDR3 has 17 amino acids. Germline assignment: CDR1 MGHRA and CDR2 YSYEKL. CDR3 DNA: TGCGCCAGCAGCCAAGATACAACTAGCGGGAGCCTGGGTGAGCAGTACTTC. Translating it yields CASSQDTTSGSLGEQYF.

The V gene is TRBV5-4, the J gene TRBJ2-1; TRBD1 agrees at 7 bases. Germline V gene lookup returns CDR1 SGHNT and CDR2 YYREEE (reference sequence). The CDR3 is 15 amino acids. V lost 3 bases, J lost 5 bases, and 8 bases stayed unmatched. CDR3 nucleotides: TGTGCCAGCAGCTCCGGACAGGTGGTGAACAATGAGCAGTTCTTC. Protein product: CASSSGQVVNNEQFF.

The chain has TRBV10-3 and TRBJ2-5, with D possibly being TRBD1 (6 bases). From germline, CDR1 is ENHRY and CDR2 SYGVKD. Trimming shortened V by 6 bases and J by 5 bases, and 10 bases separated the two germline ends. The CDR3 sequence is 12 residues long. The CDR3 reads CAIRGAGETQYF. The CDR3 coding sequence is TGTGCCATCAGGGGGGCTGGGGAGACCCAGTACTTC.

The sample holds one count of this clone. The chain carries TRBV5-4 and TRBJ2-2, with a tentative D call TRBD2 (7 bases). The CDR3 has 15 residues. Germline V gene data show CDR1 as SGHNT and CDR2 as YYREEE (reference sequence). The V gene lost 2 bases and the J gene lost 5 bases, with 13 bases spanning the gap. The CDR3 sequence is CASSFRGARTGELFF. CDR3 sequence (DNA): TGTGCCAGCAGCTTCCGGGGGGCTCGAACCGGGGAGCTGTTTTTT.

The rearrangement joins TRBV10-1 to TRBJ1-3; TRBD1 might be the D (5 bases). Germline-derived CDR1 and CDR2 are WNHNN and SYGVQD (reference sequence). V lost 11 bases, J lost 2 bases, and 13 bases lay in between. The CDR3 totals 13 residues. DNA of the CDR3: TGCGCCCACACTGACAGCCCTGGAAACACCATATATTTT. The encoded protein is CAHTDSPGNTIYF.

This chain connects TRBV18 to TRBJ2-1, with a possible D match to TRBD2 (6 bases). This CDR3 is 13 amino acids long. Germline CDR1 reads KGHSH; CDR2 reads LQKENI. V was cut by 2 bases and J by 9 bases, with 11 bases left in between. The CDR3 DNA reads TGTGCCAGCTCACCAGGGGGGACGGGTGAGCAGTTCTTC. This gives the protein CASSPGGTGEQFF.

CDR3 in amino acids: CASSLRWGRNQPQHF. In nucleotides, the CDR3 is TGTGCCAGCAGCTTACGTTGGGGGAGGAATCAGCCCCAGCATTTT. V is TRBV7-2 and J is TRBJ1-5; D perhaps matches TRBD1 (5 bases). From germline, CDR1 is SGHTA and CDR2 FQGNSA. The CDR3 sequence is 15 residues long. V dropped 2 bases and J dropped 4 bases, with 12 bases sitting between them.

V gene TRBV4-2 combines with J gene TRBJ1-4, with a tentative D call TRBD1 (6 bases). The V and J ends lost 4 bases and 7 bases respectively, with 19 bases between them. Germline-derived CDR1 and CDR2 are LGHNA and YNFKEQ. This CDR3 has 16 amino acids. DNA of the CDR3: TGTGCCAGCAGCCCGGGAGGGGGGGCGGAGGGTGAAAAACTGTTTTTT. Translated, it gives CASSPGGGAEGEKLFF.

The chain recombines TRBV6-5 with TRBJ2-1, with 9 positions matching TRBD2. V was clipped by 2 bases and J by 7 bases; unmatched bases: 9. The CDR3 sequence is 16 residues long. Germline lookup yields CDR1 MNHEY and CDR2 SVGAGI. CDR3 loop: CASSYGVSGSSNEQFF. The CDR3, as DNA: TGTGCCAGCAGTTACGGTGTTAGCGGGAGTAGTAATGAGCAGTTCTTC.

V is TRBV7-9 and J is TRBJ1-4; 9 positions agree with TRBD1. The ends lost 5 bases at V and 4 bases at J; junction bases unmatched: 5. CDR3 length equals 15 residues. Germline V gene lookup returns CDR1 SEHNR and CDR2 FQNEAQ (reference sequence). The CDR3 DNA reads as TGTGCCAGCAGCCCTTGGGACAGGGATAATGAAAAACTGTTTTTT. Its translation: CASSPWDRDNEKLFF.

The chain links TRBV29-1 to TRBJ1-1, with 7 bases identical to TRBD1. The length of the CDR3 is 14 residues. Germline CDR1 and CDR2: SQVTM and ANQGSEA. Trimming at V came to 6 bases and at J to 4 bases, leaving 11 bases not matched to a gene. In nucleotides, the CDR3 is TGCAGCGTCCAAAACCCGGGACAGTTCACTGAAGCTTTCTTT. This codes for CSVQNPGQFTEAFF.

This clone appeared a single time. The chain has TRBV5-1 and TRBJ1-1; TRBD1 aligns across 7 bases. The CDR3 has 15 amino acids. V lost 2 bases, J lost 4 bases, and 8 bases stayed unmatched. Germline CDR1 SGHRS, CDR2 YFSETQ. CDR3 in amino acids: CASSFSRGPITEAFF. CDR3 DNA: TGCGCCAGCAGCTTTTCAAGGGGGCCCATCACTGAAGCTTTCTTT.

V usage is TRBV18 and J usage is TRBJ2-3, with 11 bases lining up with TRBD1. CDR3 length: 18 residues. V shed 1 base, J shed 0 bases, and the junction held 6 bases outside the gene matches. Germline V CDR1 and CDR2: KGHSH, LQKENI. The CDR3 coding sequence is TGTGCCAGCTCACCACAAATTGGACAGGGGGCTAGCACAGATACGCAGTATTTT. Encoded protein: CASSPQIGQGASTDTQYF.

This clone was picked up one time. This chain connects TRBV30 to TRBJ1-2, with 11 nucleotides matching TRBD1. The CDR3 has 14 residues. The V and J ends lost 1 base and 8 bases, in that order; junction bases with no gene match: 6. The germline gives CDR1 GTSNPN, CDR2 SVGIG (reference sequence). This CDR3 reads CAWSAGTGGRGYTF. CDR3 DNA sequence: TGTGCCTGGAGTGCCGGGACAGGGGGACGCGGCTACACCTTC. The full variable domain, in which reference TRBV30 and TRBJ1-2 provide the parts outside the CDR3, is SQTIHQWPATLVQPVGSPLSLECTVEGTSNPNLYWYRQAAGRGLQLLFYSVGIGQISSEVPQNLSASRPQDRQFILSSKKLLLSDSGFYLCAWSAGTGGRGYTFGSGTRLTVV.

A single count supports this clone. The rearrangement links TRBV18 to TRBJ1-1, with D uncertain. Germline V lookup: CDR1 KGHSH, CDR2 LQKENI. The CDR3 extends over 13 amino acids. The ends were cut back, 0 bases at V and 5 bases at J, with 7 bases in the middle. CDR3 DNA sequence: TGTGCCAGCTCACCACCGGCGGGAACTGAAGCTTTCTTT. Encoded protein: CASSPPAGTEAFF.

The chain uses TRBV28 and TRBJ1-2, with 11 bases lining up with TRBD1. Trimming removed 6 bases from V and 8 bases from J; junction bases left unmatched: 2. CDR3 length equals 12 residues. CDR1 and CDR2 from the germline V gene are MDHEN and SYDVKM. The CDR3: CASRGQGEGYTF. For the CDR3, the DNA is TGTGCCAGCAGGGGACAGGGGGAGGGCTACACCTTC.

J is TRBJ2-1 and V is TRBV19, with TRBD2 matching over 10 bases. The CDR3 loop spans 15 amino acids. Germline V lookup: CDR1 LNHDA, CDR2 SQIVND (reference sequence). V lost 5 bases, J lost 4 bases, and 5 bases stayed unmatched. The CDR3 DNA sequence: TGTGCCAGTAGTCGCCTAGCGGGGGTTTACAATGAGCAGTTCTTC. Protein: CASSRLAGVYNEQFF.

This sequence joins TRBV6-1 and TRBJ1-1; 9 bases are shared with TRBD1. The CDR3 length is 16 residues. In germline, CDR1 is MNHNS, CDR2 SASEGT. After removal of 4 bases from V and 6 bases from J, the junction contained 12 bases not matched to a gene. This chain's CDR3 is CASSAPTGTGRPEAFF. CDR3 in DNA: TGTGCCAGCAGTGCTCCCACCGGGACAGGGAGGCCTGAAGCTTTCTTT.

V is TRBV10-3 and J is TRBJ2-2; perhaps TRBD2 as D (6 bases). V was cut by 6 bases and J by 4 bases, with 18 bases left in between. This CDR3 is built from 16 residues. Germline loops: CDR1 ENHRY, CDR2 SYGVKD. The CDR3 nucleotides read TGTGCCATCAGCGCCCCCGGGAGTCAGGGCACCGGGGAGCTGTTTTTT. Translation gives CAISAPGSQGTGELFF.

The chain has TRBV27 and TRBJ2-1; 9 bases fit TRBD2. Germline values: CDR1 MNHEY, CDR2 SMNVEV (reference sequence). The CDR3 sequence is 15 residues long. Trimming at V came to 0 bases and at J to 5 bases, leaving 2 bases not matched to a gene. The DNA for the CDR3 is TGTGCCAGCAGTTTATCGGGACTAGCAAACAATGAGCAGTTCTTC. It is translated as CASSLSGLANNEQFF.

The V call is TRBV7-9, the J call TRBJ2-6; possible D gene TRBD1, 5 bases. Per germline, CDR1 SEHNR and CDR2 FQNEAQ (reference sequence). The CDR3 spans 17 residues. Trimming pared 5 bases from V and 0 bases from J, leaving 14 bases between. CDR3 in amino acids: CASSPQEQVSGANVLTF. CDR3 DNA: TGTGCCAGCAGCCCGCAAGAACAGGTCTCTGGGGCCAACGTCCTGACTTTC.

This sequence joins TRBV6-1 and TRBJ1-2, with D possibly TRBD1 on 5 matching bases. This CDR3 is built from 15 residues. Germline V gene sequence: CDR1 MNHNS, CDR2 SASEGT. V lost 0 bases to trimming and J lost 4 bases, with 12 bases between them. CDR3 in DNA: TGTGCCAGCAGTGAAGCCCAGGGCACTCCCTATGGCTACACCTTC. Translating it yields CASSEAQGTPYGYTF.

The chain is built from TRBV4-2 and TRBJ2-5, with TRBD2 as a possible D gene (7 bases). Germline assignment: CDR1 LGHNA and CDR2 YNFKEQ. The CDR3 extends over 16 amino acids. V was pared by 3 bases and J by 5 bases, with 19 bases between. The CDR3 is CASSQLGGLAAETQYF. The CDR3 coding sequence is TGTGCCAGCAGCCAGCTTGGGGGCCTAGCGGCGGAGACCCAGTACTTC.

This clone was seen only a few times. The junction departs from the called germline gene at one end, perhaps through a read error. The V gene is TRBV10-3, the J gene TRBJ1-4, with a tentative D call TRBD1 (5 bases). CDR3 length equals 13 residues. In germline, CDR1 is ENHRY, CDR2 SYGVKD. In DNA, the CDR3 is TGTGCCAGCAGTCCCAACAGGAGTGAAAAACTGTTTTTT. Translated, it gives CASSPNRSEKLFF.